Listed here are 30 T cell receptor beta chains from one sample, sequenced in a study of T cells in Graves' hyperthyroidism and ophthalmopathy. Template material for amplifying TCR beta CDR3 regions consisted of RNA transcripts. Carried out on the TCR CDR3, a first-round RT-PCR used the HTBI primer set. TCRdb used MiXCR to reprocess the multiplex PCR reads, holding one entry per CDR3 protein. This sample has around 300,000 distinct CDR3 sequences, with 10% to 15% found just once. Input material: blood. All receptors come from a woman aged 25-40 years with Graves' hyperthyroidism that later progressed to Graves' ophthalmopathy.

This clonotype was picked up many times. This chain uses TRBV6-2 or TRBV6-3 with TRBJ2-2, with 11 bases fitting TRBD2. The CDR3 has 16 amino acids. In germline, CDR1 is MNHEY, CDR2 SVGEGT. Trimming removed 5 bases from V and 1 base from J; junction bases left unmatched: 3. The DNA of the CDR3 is TGTGCCAGCAGTCATACTAGCGGGGGGAACACCGGGGAGCTGTTTTTT. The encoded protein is CASSHTSGGNTGELFF.

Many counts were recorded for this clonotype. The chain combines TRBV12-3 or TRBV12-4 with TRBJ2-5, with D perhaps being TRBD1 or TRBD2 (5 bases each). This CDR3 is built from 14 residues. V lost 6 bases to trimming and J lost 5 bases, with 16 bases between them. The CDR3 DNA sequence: TGTGCCAGCAGGGTATTGGGGGTGCGGGAGACCCAGTACTTC. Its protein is CASRVLGVRETQYF.

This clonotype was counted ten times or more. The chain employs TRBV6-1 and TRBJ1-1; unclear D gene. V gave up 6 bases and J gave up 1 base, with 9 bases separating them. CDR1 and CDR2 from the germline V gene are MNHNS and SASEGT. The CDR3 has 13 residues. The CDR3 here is CASRQRQNTEAFF. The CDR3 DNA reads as TGTGCCAGCAGACAACGACAGAACACTGAAGCTTTCTTT.

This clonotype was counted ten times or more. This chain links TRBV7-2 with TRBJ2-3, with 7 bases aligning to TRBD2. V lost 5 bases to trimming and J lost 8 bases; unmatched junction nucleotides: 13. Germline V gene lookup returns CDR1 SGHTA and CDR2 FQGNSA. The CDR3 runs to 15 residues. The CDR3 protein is CASSPPRGGPGTQYF. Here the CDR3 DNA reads TGTGCCAGCAGCCCCCCTAGGGGAGGGCCCGGTACGCAGTATTTT.

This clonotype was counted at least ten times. For the CDR3, the DNA is TGTGCCTGGAGTAGTAACGGAGTACGCACAGATACGCAGTATTTT. It specifies CAWSSNGVRTDTQYF. V and J are TRBV30 and TRBJ2-3, with D hard to call. Germline V gene lookup returns CDR1 GTSNPN and CDR2 SVGIG (reference sequence). The CDR3 has 15 amino acids. The V end lost 2 bases, the J end lost 1 base, and 13 bases lay between the germline ends.

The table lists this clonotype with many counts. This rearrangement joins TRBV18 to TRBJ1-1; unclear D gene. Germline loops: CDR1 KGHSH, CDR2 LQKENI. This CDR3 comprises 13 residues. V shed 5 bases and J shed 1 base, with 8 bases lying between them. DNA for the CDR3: TGTGCCAGCTCATCACAGAGGAACACTGAAGCTTTCTTT. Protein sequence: CASSSQRNTEAFF.

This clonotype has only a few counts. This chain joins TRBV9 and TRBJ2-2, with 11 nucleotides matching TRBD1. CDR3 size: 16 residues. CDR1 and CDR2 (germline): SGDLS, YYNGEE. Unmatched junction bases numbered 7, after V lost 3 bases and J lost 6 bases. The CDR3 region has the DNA TGTGCCAGCAGCGCGAGGACAGGGGGCATGGCCGGGGAGCTGTTTTTT. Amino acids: CASSARTGGMAGELFF.

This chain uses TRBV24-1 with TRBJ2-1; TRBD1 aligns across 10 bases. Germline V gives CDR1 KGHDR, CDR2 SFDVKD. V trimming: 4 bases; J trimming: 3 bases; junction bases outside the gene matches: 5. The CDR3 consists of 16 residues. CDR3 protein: CATSETGTGVYNEQFF. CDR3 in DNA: TGTGCCACCAGTGAAACCGGGACAGGGGTCTACAATGAGCAGTTCTTC.

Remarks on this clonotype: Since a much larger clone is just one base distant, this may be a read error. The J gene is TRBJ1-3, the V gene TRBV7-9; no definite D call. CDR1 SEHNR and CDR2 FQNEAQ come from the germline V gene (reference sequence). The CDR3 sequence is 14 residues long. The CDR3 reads CASSPRSSGNTTYF. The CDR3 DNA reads TGTGCCAGCAGCCCCCGAAGCTCTGGAAACACCACATATTTT.

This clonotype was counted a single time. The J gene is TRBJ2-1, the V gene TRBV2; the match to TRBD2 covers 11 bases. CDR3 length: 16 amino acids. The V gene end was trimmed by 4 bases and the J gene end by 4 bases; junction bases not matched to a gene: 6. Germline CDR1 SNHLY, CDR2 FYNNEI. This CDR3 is CASSAAGTSGYNEQFF. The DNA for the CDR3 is TGTGCCAGCAGTGCTGCCGGGACTAGCGGATACAATGAGCAGTTCTTC.

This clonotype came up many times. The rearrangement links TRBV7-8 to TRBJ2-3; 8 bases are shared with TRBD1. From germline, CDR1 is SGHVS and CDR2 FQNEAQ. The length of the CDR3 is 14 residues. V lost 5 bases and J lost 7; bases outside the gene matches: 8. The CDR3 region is CASSLDRVGNTQYF. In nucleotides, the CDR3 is TGTGCCAGCAGCCTGGACAGGGTGGGCAATACGCAGTATTTT.

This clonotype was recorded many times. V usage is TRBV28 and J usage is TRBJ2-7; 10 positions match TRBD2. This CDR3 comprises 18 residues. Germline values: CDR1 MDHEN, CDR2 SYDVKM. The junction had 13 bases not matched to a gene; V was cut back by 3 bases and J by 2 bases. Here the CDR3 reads CASSFPKGLAGVPYEQYF. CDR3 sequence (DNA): TGTGCCAGCAGTTTCCCCAAAGGGCTAGCGGGAGTCCCCTACGAGCAGTACTTC.

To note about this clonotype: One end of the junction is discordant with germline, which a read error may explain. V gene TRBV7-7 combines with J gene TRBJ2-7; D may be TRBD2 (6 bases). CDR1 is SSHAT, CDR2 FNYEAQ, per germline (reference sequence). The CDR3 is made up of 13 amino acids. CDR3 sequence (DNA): TGTGCTAGCAGCTTAGGAGGGAACTACGAGCAGTACTTC. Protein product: CASSLGGNYEQYF.

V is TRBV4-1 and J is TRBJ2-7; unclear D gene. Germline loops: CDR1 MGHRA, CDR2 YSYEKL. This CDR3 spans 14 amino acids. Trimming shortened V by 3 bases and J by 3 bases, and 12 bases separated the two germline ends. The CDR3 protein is CASSHPPQFYEQYF. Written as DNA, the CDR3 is TGCGCCAGCAGCCACCCACCACAGTTCTACGAGCAGTACTTC.

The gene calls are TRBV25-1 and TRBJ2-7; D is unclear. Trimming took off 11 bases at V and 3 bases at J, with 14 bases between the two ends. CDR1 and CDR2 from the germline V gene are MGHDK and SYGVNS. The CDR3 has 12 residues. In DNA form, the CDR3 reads TGTGCCGTAGGAATATGGGGCTACGAGCAGTACTTC. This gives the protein CAVGIWGYEQYF.

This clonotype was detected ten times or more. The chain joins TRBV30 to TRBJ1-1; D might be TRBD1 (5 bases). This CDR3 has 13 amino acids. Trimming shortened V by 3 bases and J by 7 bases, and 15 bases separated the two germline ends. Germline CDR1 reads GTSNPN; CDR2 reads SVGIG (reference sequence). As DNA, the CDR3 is TGTGCCTGGAGGGGACCCCCGGCCGGTGAAGCTTTCTTT. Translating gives CAWRGPPAGEAFF.

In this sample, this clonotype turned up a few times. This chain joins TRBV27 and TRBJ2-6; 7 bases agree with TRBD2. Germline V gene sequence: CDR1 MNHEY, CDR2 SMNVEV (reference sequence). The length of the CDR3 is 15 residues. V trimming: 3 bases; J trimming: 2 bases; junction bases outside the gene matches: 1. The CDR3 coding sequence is TGTGCCAGCAGTTTTGGACTAGCTGGGGCCAACGTCCTGACTTTC. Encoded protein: CASSFGLAGANVLTF.

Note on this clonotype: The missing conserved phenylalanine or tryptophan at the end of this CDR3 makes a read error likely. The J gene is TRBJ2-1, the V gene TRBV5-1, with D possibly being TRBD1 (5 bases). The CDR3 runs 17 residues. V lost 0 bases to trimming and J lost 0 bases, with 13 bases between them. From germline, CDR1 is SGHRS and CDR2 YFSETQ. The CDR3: CASSLALTVFSYNEQFL. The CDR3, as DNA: TGCGCCAGCAGCTTGGCGTTGACAGTGTTCTCCTACAATGAGCAGTTCCTC.

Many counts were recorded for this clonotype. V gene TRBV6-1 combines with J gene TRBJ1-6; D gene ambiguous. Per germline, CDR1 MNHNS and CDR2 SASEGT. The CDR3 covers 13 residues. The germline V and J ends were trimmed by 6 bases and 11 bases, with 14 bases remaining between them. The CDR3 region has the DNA TGTGCCAGCAGACAGACGGCCCAGGCACCCCTCCACTTT. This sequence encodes CASRQTAQAPLHF.

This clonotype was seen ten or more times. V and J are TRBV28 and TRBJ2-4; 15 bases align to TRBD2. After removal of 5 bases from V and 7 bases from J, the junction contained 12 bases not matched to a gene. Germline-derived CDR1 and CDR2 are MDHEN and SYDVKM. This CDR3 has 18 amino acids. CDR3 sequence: CASSHPWTSGRELNIQYF. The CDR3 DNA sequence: TGTGCCAGCAGTCATCCATGGACTAGCGGGAGGGAATTGAACATTCAGTACTTC. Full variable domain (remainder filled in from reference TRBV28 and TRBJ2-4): DVKVTQSSRYLVKRTGEKVFLECVQDMDHENMFWYRQDPGLGLRLIYFSYDVKMKEKGDIPEGYSVSREKKERFSLILESASTNQTSMYLCASSHPWTSGRELNIQYFGAGTRLSVL.

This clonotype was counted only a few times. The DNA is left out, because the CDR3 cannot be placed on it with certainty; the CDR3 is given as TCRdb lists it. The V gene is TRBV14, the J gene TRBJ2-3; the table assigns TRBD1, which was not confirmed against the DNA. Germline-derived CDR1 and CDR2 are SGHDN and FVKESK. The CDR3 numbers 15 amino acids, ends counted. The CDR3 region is CASSQGFGPGDTQYF.

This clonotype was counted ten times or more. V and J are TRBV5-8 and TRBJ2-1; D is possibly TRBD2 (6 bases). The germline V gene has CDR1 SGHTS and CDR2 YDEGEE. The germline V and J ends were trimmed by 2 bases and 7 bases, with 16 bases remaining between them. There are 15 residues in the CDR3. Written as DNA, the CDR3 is TGTGCCAGCAGCTTTCGGGACTCGGTCTTTAATGAGCAGTTCTTC. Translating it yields CASSFRDSVFNEQFF.

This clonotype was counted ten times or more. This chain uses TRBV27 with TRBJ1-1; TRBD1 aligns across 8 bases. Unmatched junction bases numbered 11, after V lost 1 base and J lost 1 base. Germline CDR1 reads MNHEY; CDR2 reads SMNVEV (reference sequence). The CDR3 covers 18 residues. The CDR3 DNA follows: TGTGCCAGCAGTTTATATTATCCGACAGGGGCTCCGAACACTGAAGCTTTCTTT. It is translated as CASSLYYPTGAPNTEAFF.

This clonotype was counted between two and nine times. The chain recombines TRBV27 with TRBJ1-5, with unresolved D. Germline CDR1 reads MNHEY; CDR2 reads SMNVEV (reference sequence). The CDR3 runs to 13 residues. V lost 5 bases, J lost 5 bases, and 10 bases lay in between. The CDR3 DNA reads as TGTGCCAGCAGTCCTTACGTGGATCAGCCCCAGCATTTT. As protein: CASSPYVDQPQHF.

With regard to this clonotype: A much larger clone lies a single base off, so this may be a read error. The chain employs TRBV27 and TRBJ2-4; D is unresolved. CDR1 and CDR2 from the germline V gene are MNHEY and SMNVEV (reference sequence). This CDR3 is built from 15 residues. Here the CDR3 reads CTSSLGALAKNIQYF. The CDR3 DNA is TGTACCAGCAGTTTGGGCGCACTAGCCAAAAACATTCAGTACTTC.

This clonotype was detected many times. The CDR3 is CASSSQMTTGELFF. The CDR3 DNA reads TGTGCCAGCAGTTCCCAGATGACCACCGGGGAGCTGTTTTTT. The chain carries TRBV12-3 or TRBV12-4 and TRBJ2-2; D is unclear. V was shortened by 4 bases and J by 4 bases, with 10 bases between the two germline ends. The CDR3 length is 14 residues.

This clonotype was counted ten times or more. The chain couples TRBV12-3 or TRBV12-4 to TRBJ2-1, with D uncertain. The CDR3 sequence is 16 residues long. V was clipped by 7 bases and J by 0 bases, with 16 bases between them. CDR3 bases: TGTGCCAGCACCCTGGTAGGCCTGAGCTCCTACAATGAGCAGTTCTTC. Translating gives CASTLVGLSSYNEQFF.

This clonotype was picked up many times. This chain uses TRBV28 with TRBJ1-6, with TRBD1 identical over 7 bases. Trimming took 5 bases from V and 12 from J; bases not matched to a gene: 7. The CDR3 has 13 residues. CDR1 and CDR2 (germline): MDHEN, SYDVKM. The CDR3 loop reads CASSPNRGGPLHF. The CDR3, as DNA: TGTGCCAGCAGTCCAAACAGGGGTGGACCCCTCCACTTT.

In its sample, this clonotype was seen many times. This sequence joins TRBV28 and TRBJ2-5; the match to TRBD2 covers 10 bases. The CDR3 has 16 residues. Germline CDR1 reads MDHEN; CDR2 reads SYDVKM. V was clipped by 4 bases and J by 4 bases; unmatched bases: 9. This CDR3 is CASSSRASGSIETQYF. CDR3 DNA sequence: TGTGCCAGCAGTTCCCGAGCTAGCGGGAGCATAGAGACCCAGTACTTC.

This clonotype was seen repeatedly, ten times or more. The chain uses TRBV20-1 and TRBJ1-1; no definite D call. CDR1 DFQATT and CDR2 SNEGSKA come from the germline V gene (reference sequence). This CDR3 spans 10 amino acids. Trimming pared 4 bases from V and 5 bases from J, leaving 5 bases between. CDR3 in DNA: TGCAGTGCTACGAGGACTGAAGCTTTCTTT. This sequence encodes CSATRTEAFF.